One sample yielded the 30 T cell receptor beta chains listed below, sequenced in a study of OX40 agonist ivuxolimab in advanced cancers. Sequencing was performed with immunoSEQ multiplex PCR; in TCRdb, only in-frame clones are kept and a portion is missing. The profile shows 89,000 or so clones, less than 95% of them singletons. The specimen was CD4+ or CD8+ T cells sorted from blood, collected in a trial of the OX40 agonist ivuxolimab. These receptors were collected from an adult with an advanced solid tumor such as melanoma, head and neck, liver or kidney cancer.

The V call is TRBV7-9, the J call TRBJ2-1, with D unclear. Germline loops: CDR1 SEHNR, CDR2 FQNEAQ (reference sequence). The CDR3 length is 15 residues. V was clipped by 1 base and J by 5 bases, with 12 bases between them. The CDR3 spells CASSLVEPQDNEQFF. For the CDR3, the DNA is TGTGCCAGCAGCTTAGTAGAGCCCCAGGACAATGAGCAGTTCTTC. Filled out from reference TRBV7-9 and TRBJ2-1, the complete variable domain reads DTGVSQNPRHKITKRGQNVTFRCDPISEHNRLYWYRQTLGQGPEFLTYFQNEAQLEKSRLLSDRFSAERPKGSFSTLEIQRTEQGDSAMYLCASSLVEPQDNEQFFGPGTRLTVL.

The V and J genes are TRBV27 and TRBJ1-2; no firm D call. The germline V gene has CDR1 MNHEY and CDR2 SMNVEV (reference sequence). V lost 4 bases to trimming and J lost 0 bases, with 9 bases between them. The CDR3 has 14 residues. CDR3: CASSSYYTNYGYTF. The CDR3 coding sequence is TGTGCCAGCAGTTCATATTATACTAACTATGGCTACACCTTC.

This clone appeared many times. The CDR3 bases are TGTGCCAGCAGTTTTAAACAGGAGGTCAATGAGCAGTTCTTC. Protein product: CASSFKQEVNEQFF. The rearrangement joins TRBV28 to TRBJ2-1; the D call may be TRBD1 or TRBD2 (5 bases each). The germline V gene has CDR1 MDHEN and CDR2 SYDVKM. The CDR3 covers 14 residues. Trimming took off 3 bases at V and 6 bases at J, with 12 bases between the two ends. The whole variable domain, filled in from reference TRBV28 and TRBJ2-1, reads DVKVTQSSRYLVKRTGEKVFLECVQDMDHENMFWYRQDPGLGLRLIYFSYDVKMKEKGDIPEGYSVSREKKERFSLILESASTNQTSMYLCASSFKQEVNEQFFGPGTRLTVL.

This clone was detected once. CDR3 region: CASSYGSYVGYEQYV. CDR3 DNA: TGTGCCAGCAGTTACGGGTCATATGTTGGCTACGAGCAGTACGTC. The rearrangement joins TRBV6-6 to TRBJ2-7, with unresolved D. The CDR3 contains 15 residues. The V gene lost 2 bases and the J gene lost 3 bases, with 14 bases spanning the gap. CDR1 and CDR2 from the germline V gene are MNHNY and SVGAGI (reference sequence).

This sequence joins TRBV27 and TRBJ1-1; D gene unclear. Germline CDR1 MNHEY, CDR2 SMNVEV (reference sequence). This CDR3 spans 15 amino acids. Trimming left V 5 bases short and J 6 bases short, with 19 bases between. The CDR3 DNA is TGTGCCAGCAGTCCCTCGTTAACCCCGGCCCCTGAAGCTTTCTTT. Amino acid sequence: CASSPSLTPAPEAFF.

The V gene is TRBV30, the J gene TRBJ2-3, with D perhaps matching TRBD2 (5 bases). Looked up from germline, CDR1 is GTSNPN and CDR2 is SVGIG (reference sequence). Trimming removed 3 bases from V and 5 bases from J, with 9 bases in between. The CDR3 consists of 12 residues. Written as DNA, the CDR3 is TGTGCCTGGAGGACTACTAGAGATACGCAGTATTTT. This sequence encodes CAWRTTRDTQYF.

The chain joins TRBV19 to TRBJ1-1; a weak D match, TRBD1 (5 bases). Per the germline V gene, CDR1 is LNHDA and CDR2 is SQIVND (reference sequence). CDR3 size: 18 residues. Between the trimmed V and J ends, which lost 9 bases and 0 bases, there was a span of 26 bases. As DNA, the CDR3 is TGTGCCAGCGACCGGGGCAGAACCTTAACTACTATGAACACTGAAGCTTTCTTT. Protein: CASDRGRTLTTMNTEAFF.

This sequence joins TRBV6-6 and TRBJ1-5; 11 bases match TRBD1. The CDR3 runs 15 residues. J gave up 7 bases and V 2 bases, and 4 bases lay outside the gene matches. Germline-derived CDR1 and CDR2 are MNHNY and SVGAGI (reference sequence). The CDR3: CASSYPDRGLQPQHF. As DNA, the CDR3 is TGTGCCAGCAGTTACCCGGACAGGGGGCTCCAGCCCCAGCATTTT.

The V and J genes are TRBV20-1 and TRBJ1-2, with D possibly being TRBD1 (5 bases). There are 11 residues in the CDR3. Trimming cost V 7 bases and J 6 bases, with 12 bases left between them. Germline V lookup: CDR1 DFQATT, CDR2 SNEGSKA (reference sequence). CDR3 nucleotide sequence: TGCAGTGTCCGGAGGGGAGATGGCTACACCTTC. This translates into CSVRRGDGYTF.

The chain uses TRBV6-1 and TRBJ2-2; D is unclear. The CDR3 has 15 residues. V lost 3 bases and J 4 bases, leaving 12 bases between the germline ends. Germline CDR1 MNHNS, CDR2 SASEGT. Here the CDR3 reads CASSDRPLSTGELFF. In nucleotides, the CDR3 is TGTGCCAGCAGTGATAGGCCACTAAGCACCGGGGAGCTGTTTTTT.

The chain combines TRBV27 with TRBJ2-1; D remains ambiguous. V was trimmed by 3 bases and J by 2 bases, leaving 8 bases between them. CDR3 length: 14 residues. The germline gives CDR1 MNHEY, CDR2 SMNVEV (reference sequence). CDR3: CASSFLVPYNEQFF. The CDR3 DNA sequence: TGTGCCAGCAGTTTTTTAGTCCCCTACAATGAGCAGTTCTTC.

The gene calls are TRBV19 and TRBJ2-1; 9 nucleotides align to TRBD2. Per germline, CDR1 LNHDA and CDR2 SQIVND (reference sequence). With 3 bases clipped from V and 4 bases from J, the junction kept 4 bases outside the gene matches. The CDR3 runs to 15 residues. The CDR3 protein is CASSIHLAGYNEQFF. For the CDR3, the DNA is TGTGCCAGTAGTATCCACCTAGCGGGATACAATGAGCAGTTCTTC.

This clone was recorded only once. The chain has TRBV18 and TRBJ1-5; D might be TRBD1 (6 bases). Germline V gene lookup returns CDR1 KGHSH and CDR2 LQKENI. V dropped 3 bases and J dropped 1 base, with 13 bases sitting between them. The CDR3 covers 16 residues. In DNA, the CDR3 is TGTGCCAGCTCACCCGAGCGGACAGTAAGCAATCAGCCCCAGCATTTT. Translating gives CASSPERTVSNQPQHF. The complete variable domain, with remaining parts taken from reference TRBV18 and TRBJ1-5, reads NAGVMQNPRHLVRRRGQEARLRCSPMKGHSHVYWYRQLPEEGLKFMVYLQKENIIDESGMPKERFSAEFPKEGPSILRIQQVVRGDSAAYFCASSPERTVSNQPQHFGDGTRLSIL.

CDR3 region: CASSLVGGETQYF. CDR3 nucleotide sequence: TGTGCCAGCAGCTTAGTAGGCGGAGAGACCCAGTACTTC. The gene calls are TRBV7-2 and TRBJ2-5; D remains unclear. Germline CDR1 reads SGHTA; CDR2 reads FQGNSA. The CDR3 has 13 residues. With 1 base removed from V and 4 bases from J, the gap between germline ends came to 7 bases.

This clone was seen only once. The CDR3 spells CASSPTRTGIFGYTF. For the CDR3, the DNA is TGTGCCAGCAGCCCAACGAGGACAGGTATATTTGGCTACACCTTC. V is TRBV7-6 and J is TRBJ1-2; the match to TRBD1 covers 7 bases. V lost 5 bases and J lost 7; bases outside the gene matches: 13. This CDR3 is built from 15 residues. Germline V gives CDR1 SGHVS, CDR2 FNYEAQ.

The chain employs TRBV6-5 and TRBJ2-3, with 11 bases fitting TRBD1. Germline loops: CDR1 MNHEY, CDR2 SVGAGI. After removal of 1 base from V and 3 bases from J, the junction contained 3 bases not matched to a gene. The CDR3 has 16 residues. CDR3 loop: CASSYYGTGGTDTQYF. The CDR3 region has the DNA TGTGCCAGCAGTTACTATGGGACAGGGGGTACAGATACGCAGTATTTT.

The chain carries TRBV9 and TRBJ1-3, with D tentatively TRBD1 (5 bases). Trimming cost V 5 bases and J 0 bases, with 9 bases left between them. The CDR3 covers 14 residues. CDR1 and CDR2 (germline): SGDLS, YYNGEE. CDR3 sequence (DNA): TGTGCCAGCAGTGCAGGGTTCTCTGGAAACACCATATATTTT. Amino acid sequence: CASSAGFSGNTIYF.

This chain connects TRBV4-3 to TRBJ2-1; 9 bases fit TRBD2. J lost 9 bases, V lost 0 bases, and 15 bases had no gene match. This CDR3 is built from 18 residues. Germline values: CDR1 LGHNA, CDR2 YSLEER. The chain's CDR3 is CASSQDPPGGREGIEQFF. The CDR3 bases are TGCGCCAGCAGCCAAGACCCACCAGGGGGGCGGGAGGGCATTGAGCAGTTCTTC.

Only one count was recorded for this clone. The genes are TRBV6-4 and TRBJ2-3; TRBD2 is a possible D gene (6 bases). The germline CDR1 and CDR2 sequences are MRHNA and SNTAGT. The CDR3 consists of 14 residues. V was shortened by 2 bases and J by 2 bases, with 8 bases between the two germline ends. CDR3 DNA sequence: TGTGCCAGCAGTGACAGGGACTCCACAGATACGCAGTATTTT. It specifies CASSDRDSTDTQYF.

The chain employs TRBV5-4 and TRBJ2-1, with 12 nucleotides matching TRBD2. The CDR3 sequence is 17 residues long. Germline V gene data show CDR1 as SGHNT and CDR2 as YYREEE (reference sequence). V lost 4 bases, J lost 0 bases, and 5 bases stayed unmatched. The CDR3, as DNA: TGTGCCAGCAGCCAAGGACTAGCGGGAATCTCCTACAATGAGCAGTTCTTC. Translating gives CASSQGLAGISYNEQFF.

V is TRBV11-3 and J is TRBJ2-3, with unresolved D. Per germline, CDR1 SGHNT and CDR2 YENEEA. The CDR3 totals 12 residues. Trimming took 6 bases from V and 6 from J, leaving 10 bases between them. The CDR3 spells CASSLRPDTQYF. DNA for the CDR3: TGTGCCAGCAGTTTACGCCCGGATACGCAGTATTTT.

The sample holds a few counts of this clone. The V gene is TRBV25-1, the J gene TRBJ1-1; D gene uncertain. V lost 3 bases and J 0 bases, leaving 5 bases between the germline ends. Per germline, CDR1 MGHDK and CDR2 SYGVNS. The CDR3 sequence is 13 residues long. CDR3 sequence: CASSDAMNTEAFF. DNA of the CDR3: TGTGCCAGCAGTGATGCAATGAACACTGAAGCTTTCTTT.

To note about this clone: Other DNA sequences in this specimen translate into the identical CDR3. The chain employs TRBV28 and TRBJ1-5, with no clear D. The length of the CDR3 is 15 residues. V was shortened by 3 bases and J by 0 bases, with 9 bases between the two germline ends. Germline V CDR1 and CDR2: MDHEN, SYDVKM. CDR3 protein: CASSFVQTSNQPQHF. CDR3 bases: TGTGCCAGCAGTTTTGTGCAGACTAGCAATCAGCCCCAGCATTTT.

The chain is built from TRBV7-2 and TRBJ1-2; D possibly corresponds to TRBD1 (6 bases). Trimming left V 1 base short and J 6 bases short, with 9 bases between. CDR3 length: 13 residues. Looked up from germline, CDR1 is SGHTA and CDR2 is FQGNSA. The CDR3 here is CASSLGGLDGYTF. CDR3 coding DNA: TGTGCCAGCAGCTTAGGGGGGCTAGATGGCTACACCTTC.

This sequence joins TRBV6-5 and TRBJ2-3; 12 nucleotides line up with TRBD2. CDR3 length equals 15 residues. The V and J ends lost 6 bases and 3 bases, in that order; junction bases with no gene match: 4. The germline V gene encodes CDR1 MNHEY and CDR2 SVGAGI. The CDR3 nucleotides read TGTGCCAGCAGCCCGACTAGCGGGGGTACAGATACGCAGTATTTT. Translation: CASSPTSGGTDTQYF.

This clone has only one observation. This sequence joins TRBV27 and TRBJ2-3, with 7 bases lining up with TRBD2. Germline CDR1 MNHEY, CDR2 SMNVEV (reference sequence). The CDR3 consists of 17 residues. Trimming took 8 bases from V and 3 from J; bases not matched to a gene: 17. The DNA of the CDR3 is TGTGCCAGCGACGAGGAGGATCAGCGGGGCGTAACAGATACGCAGTATTTT. Protein sequence: CASDEEDQRGVTDTQYF.

Concerning this clone itself: Germline is not matched at one junction end, which may reflect a read error. The rearrangement uses TRBV4-2 and TRBJ1-2; D not certain. CDR3 length: 15 amino acids. CDR1 and CDR2 (germline): LGHNA, YNFKEQ. The CDR3 sequence: CAGSQDSPGTAGYTF. In nucleotides, the CDR3 is TGTGCCGGCAGCCAAGATTCTCCTGGCACGGCGGGCTACACCTTC.

The rearrangement uses TRBV11-2 and TRBJ1-4, with 7 bases matching TRBD1. V lost 1 base and J lost 6; bases outside the gene matches: 11. Germline CDR1 SGHAT, CDR2 FQNNGV. This CDR3 comprises 17 residues. CDR3 nucleotides: TGTGCCAGCAGCTTAGGGGTCCAGGGGGGGGCCGATGAAAAACTGTTTTTT. It is translated as CASSLGVQGGADEKLFF.

The V gene is TRBV30, the J gene TRBJ1-5, with D possibly being TRBD1 (6 bases). Germline values: CDR1 GTSNPN, CDR2 SVGIG (reference sequence). Trimming removed 1 base from V and 0 bases from J, with 10 bases in between. This CDR3 region has 15 residues. CDR3 protein: CAWSDHRASNQPQHF. The CDR3 coding sequence is TGTGCCTGGAGTGACCACAGGGCTAGCAATCAGCCCCAGCATTTT.

The V and J genes are TRBV30 and TRBJ2-1; D call uncertain. V was pared by 3 bases and J by 0 bases, with 3 bases between. The germline CDR1 and CDR2 sequences are GTSNPN and SVGIG (reference sequence). This CDR3 spans 12 amino acids. CDR3 coding DNA: TGTGCCTGGAGCTTCTCCTACAATGAGCAGTTCTTC. This gives the protein CAWSFSYNEQFF.